This is a list of T cell receptor beta chains from one sample in a study of control samples from healthy donors and cancer patients. Profiling relied on immunoSEQ multiplex PCR, and the TCRdb table lists in-frame clones only, not all of them. This table has under 130,000 clones, around 89% appearing once. The specimen was PBMCs. The receptors derive from a man between 60 and 75 years old with lung cancer. Both conserved end residues are part of each CDR3. D genes are given only for firm matches.

CATSRGGLLYQETQYF	TGTGCCACCAGCAGAGGAGGACTTTTGTACCAAGAGACCCAGTACTTC	NA	TRBV15	TRBJ2-5
CASSRDRGVTGELFF	TGTGCCAGCAGTAGGGACAGGGGAGTTACCGGGGAGCTGTTTTTT	TRBD1	TRBV6-5	TRBJ2-2
CASSRTPVGGELFF	TGTGCCAGCAGCAGAACTCCGGTGGGCGGGGAGCTGTTTTTT	NA	TRBV11-3	TRBJ2-2
CASSLVANTDTQYF	TGTGCCAGCAGCTTAGTGGCGAACACAGATACGCAGTATTTT	NA	TRBV7-2	TRBJ2-3
CASSYSGAKGETQYF	TGTGCCAGCAGTTACTCTGGGGCGAAGGGGGAGACCCAGTACTTC	NA	TRBV6-5	TRBJ2-5
CATSRDQQPQETQYF	TGTGCCACCAGCAGAGATCAGCAGCCCCAAGAGACCCAGTACTTC	NA	TRBV15	TRBJ2-5
CASSKSSGGFQETQYF	TGCGCCAGCAGTAAATCTAGCGGGGGGTTCCAAGAGACCCAGTACTTC	TRBD2	TRBV5-1	TRBJ2-5
CASSPPDRATDTQYF	TGTGCCAGCTCACCACCGGACAGGGCCACAGATACGCAGTATTTT	TRBD1	TRBV18	TRBJ2-3
CASSYASGPQETQYF	TGTGCCAGCAGTTATGCCAGCGGGCCTCAAGAGACCCAGTACTTC	NA	TRBV7-2	TRBJ2-5
CASSPPTGGRGDTQYF	TGTGCCAGCTCACCACCGACAGGGGGAAGGGGGGATACGCAGTATTTT	TRBD1	TRBV18	TRBJ2-3
CASSEGNRDTQYF	TGTGCCAGCAGTGAAGGAAACAGGGATACGCAGTATTTT	NA	TRBV25-1	TRBJ2-3
CASSSSEGTQYF	TGTGCCAGCAGCTCCTCCGAAGGGACCCAGTACTTC	NA	TRBV11-2	TRBJ2-5
CASSWGTGGSGETQYF	TGCGCCAGCAGCTGGGGGACAGGGGGCTCGGGAGAGACCCAGTACTTC	TRBD1	TRBV5-1	TRBJ2-5
CASSQDTGKNYGYTF	TGTGCCAGCAGCCAGGACACAGGGAAGAACTATGGCTACACCTTC	NA	TRBV4-2	TRBJ1-2
CASSQVTGGDYEQYF	TGCGCCAGCAGCCAAGTGACAGGGGGCGACTACGAGCAGTACTTC	TRBD1	TRBV4-1	TRBJ2-7
CASSLATGYTGELFF	TGTGCCAGCAGCTTGGCGACAGGCTACACCGGGGAGCTGTTTTTT	NA	TRBV7-2	TRBJ2-2
CASSVQIATNEKLFF	TGTGCCAGCAGTGTGCAGATCGCAACTAATGAAAAACTGTTTTTT	NA	TRBV25-1	TRBJ1-4
CASSYRDRGNTIYF	TGTGCCAGCAGTTACCGGGACCGAGGAAACACCATATATTTT	NA	TRBV6-2/TRBV6-3	TRBJ1-3
CASSRSGSSTDTQYF	TGTGCCAGCAGCAGAAGCGGTTCTAGCACAGATACGCAGTATTTT	NA	TRBV7-2	TRBJ2-3